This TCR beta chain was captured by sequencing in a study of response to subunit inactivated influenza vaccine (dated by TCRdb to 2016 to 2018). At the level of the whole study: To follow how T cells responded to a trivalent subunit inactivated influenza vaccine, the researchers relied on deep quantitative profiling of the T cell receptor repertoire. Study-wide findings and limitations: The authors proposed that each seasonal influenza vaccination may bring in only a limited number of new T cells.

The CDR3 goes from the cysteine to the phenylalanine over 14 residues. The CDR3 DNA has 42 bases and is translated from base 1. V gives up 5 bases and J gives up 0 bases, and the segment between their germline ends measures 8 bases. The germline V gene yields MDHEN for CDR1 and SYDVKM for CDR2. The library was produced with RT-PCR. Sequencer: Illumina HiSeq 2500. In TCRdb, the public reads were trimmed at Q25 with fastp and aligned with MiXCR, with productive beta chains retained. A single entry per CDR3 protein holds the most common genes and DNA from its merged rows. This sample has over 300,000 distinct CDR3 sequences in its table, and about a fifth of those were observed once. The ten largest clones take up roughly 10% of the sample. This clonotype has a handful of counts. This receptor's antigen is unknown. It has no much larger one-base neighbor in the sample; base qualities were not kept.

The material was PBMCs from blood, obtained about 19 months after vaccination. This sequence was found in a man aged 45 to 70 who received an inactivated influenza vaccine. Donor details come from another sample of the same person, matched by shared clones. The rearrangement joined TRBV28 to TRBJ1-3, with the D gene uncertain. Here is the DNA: TGTGCCAGCAGTGGGCGAGGCTCTGGAAACACCATATATTTT. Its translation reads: CASSGRGSGNTIYF.